Shown below are 22 T cell receptor beta chains from a single sample sequenced in a study of cytotoxic CD8 clonotypes in ibrutinib-treated CLL. Produced via immunoSEQ multiplex PCR; TCRdb's table is partial and in-frame only. The sample comprises tens of thousands of clones, about 76% of which are singletons, and 4% to 5.5% rests with the top ten. This material consisted of PBMCs, taken after 12 months of ibrutinib treatment. Receptors originate from a human donor with chronic lymphocytic leukemia.

The chain recombines TRBV7-6 with TRBJ1-6; D might be TRBD1 (5 bases). V dropped 6 bases and J dropped 4 bases, with 10 bases sitting between them. CDR3 length: 14 residues. Germline-derived CDR1 and CDR2 are SGHVS and FNYEAQ. CDR3 loop: CASREGTYNSPLHF. The CDR3, as DNA: TGTGCCAGCAGGGAAGGGACTTATAATTCACCCCTCCACTTT.

The gene calls are TRBV5-1 and TRBJ1-4; 8 bases fit TRBD1. In germline, CDR1 is SGHRS, CDR2 YFSETQ. V shed 4 bases, J shed 7 bases, and the junction held 9 bases outside the gene matches. The CDR3 is 15 amino acids. For the CDR3, the DNA is TGCGCCAGCAGCGGCTCCGGGACAGGATCTGAAAAACTGTTTTTT. Its protein is CASSGSGTGSEKLFF.

This chain connects TRBV27 to TRBJ2-7; the D gene could be TRBD1 or TRBD2 (5 bases each). CDR3 length: 15 amino acids. The V end lost 3 bases, the J end lost 4 bases, and 16 bases lay between the germline ends. Germline V CDR1 and CDR2: MNHEY, SMNVEV (reference sequence). The chain's CDR3 is CASSFVPGAVYEQYF. The CDR3 nucleotides read TGTGCCAGCAGTTTTGTCCCCGGGGCGGTTTACGAGCAGTACTTC.

This chain links TRBV30 with TRBJ2-4; D gene uncertain. Germline V lookup: CDR1 GTSNPN, CDR2 SVGIG (reference sequence). Trimming removed 3 bases at V and 7 bases at J, with 10 bases between. This CDR3 has 12 residues. CDR3 DNA: TGTGCCTGGAGGGAGAGTGGGAACATTCAGTACTTC. Translated, it gives CAWRESGNIQYF.

The chain employs TRBV19 and TRBJ1-5; D uncertain. Germline assignment: CDR1 LNHDA and CDR2 SQIVND (reference sequence). Trimming removed 3 bases from V and 2 bases from J, with 8 bases in between. CDR3 length: 14 residues. This CDR3 reads CASSMVRGNQPQHF. The CDR3 DNA sequence: TGTGCCAGTAGTATGGTCCGGGGCAATCAGCCCCAGCATTTT.

This chain connects TRBV7-7 to TRBJ2-3; 8 bases map to TRBD2. The CDR3 covers 16 residues. Looked up from germline, CDR1 is SSHAT and CDR2 is FNYEAQ (reference sequence). The ends lost 2 bases at V and 3 bases at J; junction bases unmatched: 7. CDR3 in amino acids: CASSLLRGGVTDTQYF. The CDR3 DNA reads TGTGCCAGCAGCTTATTACGGGGGGGGGTGACAGATACGCAGTATTTT.

This chain connects TRBV5-4 to TRBJ2-3; either TRBD1 or TRBD2 may supply D (7 bases each). Trimming took off 4 bases at V and 0 bases at J, with 9 bases between the two ends. This CDR3 contains 14 residues. The germline gives CDR1 SGHNT, CDR2 YYREEE (reference sequence). The CDR3 reads CASSQGGSTDTQYF. The CDR3, as DNA: TGTGCCAGCAGCCAGGGGGGGAGCACAGATACGCAGTATTTT.

V is TRBV5-1 and J is TRBJ2-3; TRBD2 agrees at 8 bases. Germline CDR1 and CDR2: SGHRS and YFSETQ. This CDR3 comprises 15 residues. J was trimmed by 4 bases and V by 4 bases; bases with no gene match: 8. The CDR3 reads CASSLPGGRADTQYF. The DNA of the CDR3 is TGCGCCAGCAGCCTCCCGGGGGGGCGGGCAGATACGCAGTATTTT.

The chain is built from TRBV7-9 and TRBJ2-7; 8 bases align to TRBD1. In germline, CDR1 is SEHNR, CDR2 FQNEAQ (reference sequence). Trimming cost V 5 bases and J 2 bases; bases outside gene matches: 14. The length of the CDR3 is 17 residues. CDR3 amino acids: CASSLGAGGSRAYEQYF. The DNA of the CDR3 is TGTGCCAGCAGCCTAGGGGCAGGGGGCTCACGGGCCTACGAGCAGTACTTC.

The J gene is TRBJ2-5, the V gene TRBV7-3, with D possibly matching TRBD2 (5 bases). Germline CDR1 SGHTA, CDR2 FQGTGA. The V and J ends lost 5 bases and 5 bases respectively, with 12 bases between them. This CDR3 contains 13 residues. The CDR3 protein is CASSPRTGETQYF. The DNA for the CDR3 is TGTGCCAGCAGCCCCCGGACTGGGGAGACCCAGTACTTC.

This clone was seen more than once but under ten times. This chain joins TRBV5-1 and TRBJ2-7; 8 positions agree with TRBD1. The ends lost 4 bases at V and 7 bases at J; junction bases unmatched: 10. This CDR3 region has 14 residues. The V gene's germline CDR1 is SGHRS and CDR2 YFSETQ. CDR3 region: CASSPGTGLWEQYF. The CDR3 nucleotides are TGCGCCAGCAGCCCCGGGACAGGCCTTTGGGAGCAGTACTTC.

This clone occurred many times. The chain joins TRBV18 to TRBJ1-2; the D is unclear. CDR3 length: 14 amino acids. Trimming removed 3 bases from V and 3 bases from J, with 11 bases in between. Germline lookup yields CDR1 KGHSH and CDR2 LQKENI. CDR3 in amino acids: CASSPSRTHYGYTF. The CDR3, as DNA: TGTGCCAGCTCACCTAGCCGGACCCACTATGGCTACACCTTC.

CDR3 amino acids: CASRRTGGETQYF. Here the CDR3 DNA reads TGTGCCAGCAGAAGGACAGGGGGAGAGACCCAGTACTTC. This chain links TRBV27 with TRBJ2-5, with 10 positions matching TRBD1. Looked up from germline, CDR1 is MNHEY and CDR2 is SMNVEV (reference sequence). This CDR3 has 13 residues. J gave up 4 bases and V 6 bases, and 2 bases lay outside the gene matches.

The chain has TRBV28 and TRBJ2-1; 7 bases agree with TRBD2. The V gene's germline CDR1 is MDHEN and CDR2 SYDVKM. This CDR3 is 17 amino acids long. V shed 1 base and J 6 bases; nucleotides not matched to a gene: 12. CDR3 sequence (DNA): TGTGCCAGCAGTTTATTGGAGTCTCGGGAGGTCATCAATGAGCAGTTCTTC. This codes for CASSLLESREVINEQFF.

This chain connects TRBV5-1 to TRBJ2-5; D not resolved. V dropped 0 bases and J dropped 5 bases, with 11 bases sitting between them. The germline V gene has CDR1 SGHRS and CDR2 YFSETQ. This CDR3 is 14 amino acids long. The CDR3 spells CASSLASGLETQYF. As DNA, the CDR3 is TGCGCCAGCAGCTTGGCCTCTGGGTTGGAGACCCAGTACTTC.

This chain connects TRBV6-6 to TRBJ2-3; D possibly matches TRBD1 or TRBD2 (5 bases each). There are 12 residues in the CDR3. Per the germline V gene, CDR1 is MNHNY and CDR2 is SVGAGI (reference sequence). V lost 6 bases and J 10 bases, leaving 14 bases between the germline ends. The CDR3 protein is CASSPRDQAQYF. DNA for the CDR3: TGTGCCAGCAGCCCACGGGACCAGGCGCAGTATTTT.

V usage is TRBV7-9 and J usage is TRBJ1-1, with D perhaps TRBD1 (6 bases). Trimming shortened V by 7 bases and J by 1 base, and 16 bases separated the two germline ends. Germline lookup yields CDR1 SEHNR and CDR2 FQNEAQ (reference sequence). This CDR3 comprises 15 residues. Here the CDR3 DNA reads TGTGCCAGCATCATCTCCATGGACAGGAACACTGAAGCTTTCTTT. Translating gives CASIISMDRNTEAFF.

This sequence joins TRBV7-9 and TRBJ1-5; tentative D call: TRBD1 (6 bases). Trimming cost V 6 bases and J 2 bases, with 14 bases left between them. This CDR3 region has 15 residues. From germline, CDR1 is SEHNR and CDR2 FQNEAQ (reference sequence). The CDR3: CASRAGVFGNQPQHF. The CDR3 DNA follows: TGTGCCAGCAGGGCAGGGGTTTTCGGCAATCAGCCCCAGCATTTT.

V and J are TRBV5-6 and TRBJ2-5; D call uncertain. This CDR3 region has 12 residues. Germline assignment: CDR1 SGHDT and CDR2 YYEEEE. Trimming took 3 bases from V and 9 from J, leaving 12 bases between them. In nucleotides, the CDR3 is TGTGCCAGCAGCTCCCCCCCGGCCGCCCAGTACTTC. This translates into CASSSPPAAQYF.

By sample fraction, this clone is medium-sized (0.01 to 0.1%). The rearrangement links TRBV6-6 to TRBJ2-1, with 10 bases identical to TRBD1. J gave up 7 bases and V 2 bases, and 8 bases lay outside the gene matches. The CDR3 is made up of 16 amino acids. Germline V CDR1 and CDR2: MNHNY, SVGAGI (reference sequence). CDR3 in amino acids: CASSYQGPDRGNEQFF. The DNA for the CDR3 is TGTGCCAGCAGTTACCAGGGCCCGGACAGGGGGAATGAGCAGTTCTTC.

The genes are TRBV25-1 and TRBJ2-3; 7 bases are shared with TRBD2. V trimming: 0 bases; J trimming: 8 bases; junction bases outside the gene matches: 8. Per germline, CDR1 MGHDK and CDR2 SYGVNS. This CDR3 has 15 amino acids. The CDR3 coding sequence is TGTGCCAGCAGTGAATATGAGCGGGACCGGGGTACGCAGTATTTT. Translated, it gives CASSEYERDRGTQYF.

This chain joins TRBV4-3 and TRBJ1-5, with D perhaps matching TRBD1 (5 bases). The V gene lost 0 bases and the J gene lost 8 bases, with 17 bases spanning the gap. Germline CDR1 LGHNA, CDR2 YSLEER. The CDR3 runs 16 residues. CDR3 in amino acids: CASSQDVRPGRKPQHF. The CDR3 region has the DNA TGCGCCAGCAGCCAAGATGTTCGGCCGGGGCGTAAGCCCCAGCATTTT.